This TCR beta chain was captured by sequencing in a study of blood T cell repertoires in COVID-19 (dated by TCRdb to the early 2020s). Describing the broader study: Samples covering the acute and convalescent phases of COVID-19 were provided by collaborators in the United States, Italy and Spain. The material from the prospective study consisted of cDNA or gDNA derived from T cells, B-cell-depleted T cells, or PBMCs. Deeply sampled blood TCRbeta repertoires from subjects exposed to, actively infected with, or recovered from COVID-19 were included in the dataset. The repertoires were released in a freely available public database intended as a resource for research on the immune response to SARS-CoV-2. The samples were drawn from the first 160 participants of the ongoing ImmuneRACE study and from over a thousand subjects provided by 6 global collaborators. Sample metadata almost always included a de-identified subject ID, COVID-19 status, age in years and sex. Where available, HLA class I and class II types were obtained from metadata supplied by the sample provider rather than from assay-based typing. General conclusions and limits of the study: Clinical and demographic metadata were provided uncurated, with the amount varying by source and participant.

A note on this clone: Its antigen is still unknown. No clone much larger than this one lies a single base away; base qualities are absent.

One collaborating source in Seattle enrolled patients while the patients were actively infected and followed the patients over time throughout the course of disease. Collaborating institutions collected whole blood in K2EDTA tubes following their own protocols. For TCRbeta analysis, collaborators shipped samples in one of three forms: frozen whole blood, isolated PBMCs, or DNA extracted from either of those sample types. The CDR3 covers 15 residues, taking in both the cysteine and the phenylalanine. Only the CDR3 portion is preserved as DNA: 45 bases, with reading frame beginning at the first base. The germline V gene gives CDR1 as SGHRS and CDR2 as YFSETQ. V is reduced by 2 bases and J by 4 bases, leaving a spacing of 16 bases between them. The immunoSEQ Assay, a bias-controlled multiplex PCR, was used to amplify TCRbeta CDR3 regions from genomic DNA. The authors' analysis ran thus. Within the assay, amplification of reference gene primers was used to estimate how many nucleated cells each sample contained. Sequence reads were collapsed and filtered to measure the absolute abundance of every unique TCRbeta CDR3 rearrangement. Productive Simpson clonality was computed per sample as the square root of Simpson's diversity index over productive rearrangements. TCRdb provides this immuneACCESS table in a form limited to in-frame rearrangements. Some clones are lacking; in checked studies, under half of them reflect an unresolved V gene, and why the rest are absent is not known. V and J calls and clone size are copied from that table; D and trimming were computed from the DNA. The sample records a few hundred thousand clones, 90% of which are singletons. The ten largest make up 2.1% of the sample.

The TCR originated in a woman in her fifties or sixties with COVID-19, enrolled during active disease. The sequenced material came from peripheral blood. The receptor chain draws on TRBV5-1 and TRBJ2-7; a weak D assignment points to TRBD2 (6 bases agree). For the CDR3, the sequence is CASSFPDRGYYEQYF. The nucleotide sequence is TGCGCCAGCAGCTTCCCCGATCGGGGGTATTACGAGCAGTACTTC.